This TCR beta chain was found in a study of cytomegalovirus exposure and HLA in healthy donors. General study findings and limits: TCR beta sequences reportedly predicted most subjects' HLA-A and HLA-B alleles accurately. Usually a TCR sequence was rare, but some public TCRs were found in many donors. Confirmation in vitro established that a few CMV-associated chains were specific for CMV antigens.

To note about this clone: Its matching antigen is unknown.

A multiplex PCR was run with 60 Vbeta primers and 13 Jbeta primers. Data came from immunoSEQ multiplex PCR; TCRdb stores just in-frame clones and leaves some out. The data contain approximately 190,000 clones, about four fifths of them singletons. The germline V gene has CDR1 SEHNR and CDR2 FQNEAQ (reference sequence). CDR3 length: 15 amino acids. With 3 bases removed from V and 5 bases from J, the gap between germline ends came to 16 bases. The gene calls are TRBV7-9 and TRBJ1-2, with D unresolved. This clonotype was obtained from a woman in her 50s in good health and CMV-seropositive. Material for sequencing was PBMCs. This CDR3 is CASSLEGGRKYGYTF. CDR3 in DNA: TGTGCCAGCAGCTTGGAGGGCGGACGGAAATATGGCTACACCTTC.